Each of the 6 T cell receptor beta chains below was sequenced from the same sample in a study of blood T cell repertoires in COVID-19. Some clones are missing from TCRdb's copy, which holds only in-frame ones; the method was immunoSEQ multiplex PCR. The sample records 200,000 to 250,000 clones, around four fifths being singletons. The sequencing input was PBMCs or T cells enriched from blood (not recorded which). All receptors come from a woman aged 45-59 years who had been exposed to COVID-19.

V and J are TRBV9 and TRBJ2-5; 10 bases are shared with TRBD2. The V gene's germline CDR1 is SGDLS and CDR2 YYNGEE. With 0 bases clipped from V and 3 bases from J, the junction kept 8 bases outside the gene matches. This CDR3 has 17 residues. For the CDR3, the DNA is TGTGCCAGCAGCGTAGCTACAAGTCTAGCGGGGGAAGAGACCCAGTACTTC. It specifies CASSVATSLAGEETQYF. Looking up the rest from reference TRBV9 and TRBJ2-5 gives the full variable domain: DSGVTQTPKHLITATGQRVTLRCSPRSGDLSVYWYQQSLDQGLQFLIQYYNGEERAKGNILERFSAQQFPDLHSELNLSSLELGDSALYFCASSVATSLAGEETQYFGPGTRLLVL.

The J gene is TRBJ2-1, the V gene TRBV7-2; the D is unclear. The V gene's germline CDR1 is SGHTA and CDR2 FQGNSA. The CDR3 spans 13 residues. With 8 bases removed from V and 1 base from J, the gap between germline ends came to 9 bases. CDR3 DNA sequence: TGTGCCAGCCGTCAGGCATCCTACAATGAGCAGTTCTTC. Encoded protein: CASRQASYNEQFF.

The V call is TRBV15, the J call TRBJ1-1; D remains ambiguous. CDR3 length: 14 amino acids. Trimming shortened V by 1 base and J by 1 base, and 7 bases separated the two germline ends. Germline CDR1 is LNHNV and CDR2 is YYDKDF (reference sequence). Here the CDR3 DNA reads TGTGCCACCAGCAGAGGACACCCGAACACTGAAGCTTTCTTT. It codes for CATSRGHPNTEAFF.

The genes are TRBV24-1 and TRBJ1-6, with D perhaps matching TRBD1 (6 bases). The CDR3 is 15 residues long. V dropped 12 bases and J dropped 7 bases, with 21 bases sitting between them. In germline, CDR1 is KGHDR, CDR2 SFDVKD. CDR3 residues: CAPTGPSLGNSPLHF. In DNA form, the CDR3 reads TGTGCCCCCACAGGGCCCTCCCTAGGGAATTCACCCCTCCACTTT.

This rearrangement joins TRBV6-2 or TRBV6-3 to TRBJ1-1, with TRBD1 matching 12 bases. CDR3 length: 16 amino acids. Per germline, CDR1 MNHEY and CDR2 SVGEGT. The trim removed 6 bases at V and 4 bases at J, leaving 9 bases unmatched. The DNA for the CDR3 is TGTGCCAGCAGCTCCATGGGGACAGGGGGCACCACTGAAGCTTTCTTT. Protein product: CASSSMGTGGTTEAFF.

The gene calls are TRBV19 and TRBJ1-1, with D possibly TRBD1 on 5 matching bases. Trimming removed 7 bases at V and 4 bases at J, with 16 bases between. Germline CDR1 and CDR2: LNHDA and SQIVND (reference sequence). The CDR3 consists of 14 residues. The CDR3 reads CASNGRGLGTEAFF. In nucleotides, the CDR3 is TGTGCCAGTAACGGTCGGGGGTTGGGCACTGAAGCTTTCTTT.